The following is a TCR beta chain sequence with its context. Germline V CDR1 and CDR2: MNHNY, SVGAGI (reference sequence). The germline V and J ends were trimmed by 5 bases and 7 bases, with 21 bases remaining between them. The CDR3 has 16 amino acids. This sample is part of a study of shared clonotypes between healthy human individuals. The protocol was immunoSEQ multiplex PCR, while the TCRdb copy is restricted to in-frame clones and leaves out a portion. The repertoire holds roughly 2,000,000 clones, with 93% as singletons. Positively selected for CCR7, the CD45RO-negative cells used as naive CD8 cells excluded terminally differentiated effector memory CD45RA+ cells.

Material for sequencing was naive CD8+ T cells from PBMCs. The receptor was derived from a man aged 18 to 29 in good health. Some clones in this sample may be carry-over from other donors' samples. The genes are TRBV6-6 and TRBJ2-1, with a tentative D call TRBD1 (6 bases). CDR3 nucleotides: TGTGCCAGCAGTCTCCCCCTTCATCGTGGGACAAATGAGCAGTTCTTC. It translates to CASSLPLHRGTNEQFF.